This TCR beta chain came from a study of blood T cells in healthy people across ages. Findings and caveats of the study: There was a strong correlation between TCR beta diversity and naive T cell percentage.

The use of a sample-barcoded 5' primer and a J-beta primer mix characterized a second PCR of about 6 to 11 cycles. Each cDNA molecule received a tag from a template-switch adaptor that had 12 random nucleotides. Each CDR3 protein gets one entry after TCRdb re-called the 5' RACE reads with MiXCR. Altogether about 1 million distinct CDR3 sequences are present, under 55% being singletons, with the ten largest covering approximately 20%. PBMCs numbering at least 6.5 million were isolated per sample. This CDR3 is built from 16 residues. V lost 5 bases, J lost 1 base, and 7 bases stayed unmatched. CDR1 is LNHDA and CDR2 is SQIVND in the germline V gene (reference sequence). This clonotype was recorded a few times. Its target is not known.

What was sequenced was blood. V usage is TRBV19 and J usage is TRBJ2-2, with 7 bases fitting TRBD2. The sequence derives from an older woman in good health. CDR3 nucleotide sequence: TGTGCCAGTAGTTATCGGGACTACCAGAACACCGGGGAGCTGTTTTTT. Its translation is CASSYRDYQNTGELFF.